This passage covers 29 T cell receptor beta chains from one sample sequenced in a study of OX40 agonist ivuxolimab in advanced cancers. The protocol was immunoSEQ multiplex PCR, while the TCRdb copy is restricted to in-frame clones and leaves out a portion. Among approximately 76,000 clones listed, around nine tenths were seen once. The material was CD4+ or CD8+ T cells sorted from blood, obtained in a trial of the OX40 agonist ivuxolimab. The receptor set was obtained from an adult with an advanced solid tumor such as melanoma, head and neck, liver or kidney cancer.

The chain employs TRBV2 and TRBJ2-1; TRBD1 agrees at 10 bases. This CDR3 is built from 14 residues. The trim removed 7 bases at V and 7 bases at J, leaving 7 bases unmatched. Germline V CDR1 and CDR2: SNHLY, FYNNEI. CDR3 in amino acids: CASKTGTGVNEQFF. CDR3 DNA sequence: TGTGCCAGCAAAACCGGGACAGGGGTAAATGAGCAGTTCTTC.

This chain links TRBV7-9 with TRBJ1-3; unclear D gene. V lost 1 base and J lost 4, with 2 bases in between. Germline V gives CDR1 SEHNR, CDR2 FQNEAQ (reference sequence). The CDR3 totals 12 residues. The CDR3 DNA reads TGTGCCAGCAGCTTAGTCGGAAACACCATATATTTT. The encoded protein is CASSLVGNTIYF. Full variable domain (outside the CDR3, taken from reference TRBV7-9 and TRBJ1-3): DTGVSQNPRHKITKRGQNVTFRCDPISEHNRLYWYRQTLGQGPEFLTYFQNEAQLEKSRLLSDRFSAERPKGSFSTLEIQRTEQGDSAMYLCASSLVGNTIYFGEGSWLTVV.

V gene TRBV5-1 combines with J gene TRBJ2-1, with D uncertain. This CDR3 has 13 residues. In germline, CDR1 is SGHRS, CDR2 YFSETQ. The germline V and J ends were trimmed by 5 bases and 7 bases, with 13 bases remaining between them. The CDR3: CASRLLRSNEQFF. The CDR3 region has the DNA TGCGCCAGCAGACTACTACGGAGTAATGAGCAGTTCTTC.

This sequence joins TRBV5-1 and TRBJ2-1, with TRBD2 matching 8 bases. Germline loops: CDR1 SGHRS, CDR2 YFSETQ. The CDR3 sequence is 17 residues long. The V gene end was trimmed by 0 bases and the J gene end by 7 bases; junction bases not matched to a gene: 12. This chain's CDR3 is CASSLGLREALGNEQFF. The CDR3 nucleotides read TGCGCCAGCAGCTTGGGATTGCGGGAGGCCCTAGGGAATGAGCAGTTCTTC.

This clone was picked up one time. This chain links TRBV13 with TRBJ1-6; D is ambiguous. CDR1 and CDR2 from the germline V gene are PRHDT and FYEKMQ (reference sequence). The CDR3 extends over 13 amino acids. Trimming pared 7 bases from V and 7 bases from J, leaving 11 bases between. In DNA, the CDR3 is TGTGCCAGCACCGTCGGAGCGAATTCACCCCTCCACTTT. As protein: CASTVGANSPLHF.

The CDR3 sequence: CASSPRETQYF. The CDR3 DNA reads as TGTGCCAGCAGCCCCAGGGAGACCCAGTACTTC. V usage is TRBV7-6 and J usage is TRBJ2-5; D gene uncertain. CDR3 size: 11 residues. V was trimmed by 5 bases and J by 5 bases, leaving 6 bases between them. Germline V lookup: CDR1 SGHVS, CDR2 FNYEAQ.

This clone was recorded once. The rearrangement joins TRBV19 to TRBJ2-7; 10 nucleotides line up with TRBD1. This CDR3 has 13 amino acids. V gave up 6 bases and J gave up 12 bases; unmatched junction bases: 11. Looked up from germline, CDR1 is LNHDA and CDR2 is SQIVND (reference sequence). CDR3 amino acids: CASSLGQGRPTYF. The CDR3 coding sequence is TGTGCCAGTAGCCTGGGACAGGGGAGGCCCACGTACTTC.

The rearrangement uses TRBV5-4 and TRBJ2-3, with 9 bases aligning to TRBD1. The CDR3 extends over 15 amino acids. In germline, CDR1 is SGHNT, CDR2 YYREEE (reference sequence). V trimming: 4 bases; J trimming: 3 bases; junction bases outside the gene matches: 6. DNA for the CDR3: TGTGCCAGCAGCCTGGGGACAGGGAATACAGATACGCAGTATTTT. Protein product: CASSLGTGNTDTQYF.

This clone was seen a single time. This chain links TRBV18 with TRBJ1-4, with 8 bases fitting TRBD1. The CDR3 contains 13 residues. From germline, CDR1 is KGHSH and CDR2 LQKENI. With V trimmed by 6 bases and J by 7 bases, 4 bases remained unmatched. The CDR3 nucleotides are TGTGCCAGCTCCCCGACAGGGGTTGAAAAACTGTTTTTT. Translating it yields CASSPTGVEKLFF.

The chain uses TRBV29-1 and TRBJ1-2; weak D call: TRBD1 (5 bases). CDR1 is SQVTM and CDR2 is ANQGSEA in the germline V gene. This CDR3 has 12 amino acids. V was pared by 7 bases and J by 7 bases, with 16 bases between. In nucleotides, the CDR3 is TGCAGCGCCGAAGACACCCAGGGTGGCTACACCTTC. Translation: CSAEDTQGGYTF.

This clone was seen more than once but under ten times. This chain connects TRBV27 to TRBJ2-3, with 10 bases matching TRBD2. V gave up 6 bases and J gave up 7 bases; unmatched junction bases: 13. In germline, CDR1 is MNHEY, CDR2 SMNVEV (reference sequence). CDR3 size: 16 residues. The CDR3 protein is CASSLGTSANGNTQYF. CDR3 DNA sequence: TGTGCCAGCAGCTTGGGGACTAGCGCCAATGGAAATACGCAGTATTTT.

This clone occurred once. The chain joins TRBV19 to TRBJ2-7; D gene uncertain. This CDR3 has 14 residues. Trimming shortened V by 4 bases and J by 6 bases, and 16 bases separated the two germline ends. The germline V gene has CDR1 LNHDA and CDR2 SQIVND (reference sequence). The CDR3 region is CASSTLGTQGEQYF. The CDR3 DNA reads as TGTGCCAGTAGTACTTTGGGCACCCAAGGCGAGCAGTACTTC.

The chain employs TRBV5-1 and TRBJ2-1, with a tentative D call TRBD1 (5 bases). V was pared by 0 bases and J by 0 bases, with 10 bases between. The V gene's germline CDR1 is SGHRS and CDR2 YFSETQ. This CDR3 region has 16 residues. The DNA of the CDR3 is TGCGCCAGCAGCTTGGGACAGTCCAGCTCCTACAATGAGCAGTTCTTC. Protein product: CASSLGQSSSYNEQFF.

The chain carries TRBV9 and TRBJ2-1; 9 bases align to TRBD2. The germline CDR1 and CDR2 sequences are SGDLS and YYNGEE. Germline trimming cut 0 bases from V and 10 bases from J; bases unmatched to any gene: 17. This CDR3 has 18 amino acids. CDR3 sequence: CASSVGVWAGGGMGEQFF. CDR3 nucleotide sequence: TGTGCCAGCAGCGTAGGAGTATGGGCGGGAGGGGGTATGGGAGAGCAGTTCTTC.

The chain couples TRBV7-8 to TRBJ1-5, with a tentative D call TRBD1 (6 bases). The length of the CDR3 is 19 residues. CDR1 SGHVS and CDR2 FQNEAQ come from the germline V gene. The germline V and J ends were trimmed by 4 bases and 0 bases, with 22 bases remaining between them. Written as DNA, the CDR3 is TGTGCCAGCAGCTCCACCTTTGGCCACAGGGCCGATAGCAATCAGCCCCAGCATTTT. The encoded protein is CASSSTFGHRADSNQPQHF.

This clone was seen more than once but under ten times. The chain links TRBV15 to TRBJ2-6, with D unclear. CDR1 and CDR2 from the germline V gene are LNHNV and YYDKDF (reference sequence). This CDR3 has 16 residues. The ends were cut back, 1 base at V and 2 bases at J, with 9 bases in the middle. CDR3 DNA: TGTGCCACCAGCAGAGGCGGATTTGCTGGGGCCAACGTCCTGACTTTC. Translating it yields CATSRGGFAGANVLTF.

This chain links TRBV11-3 with TRBJ2-5; 7 bases align to TRBD2. Germline CDR1 SGHNT, CDR2 YENEEA. There are 15 residues in the CDR3. The ends lost 5 bases at V and 5 bases at J; junction bases unmatched: 11. The CDR3 here is CASSVAGSPYETQYF. In nucleotides, the CDR3 is TGTGCCAGCAGCGTAGCGGGTAGTCCGTACGAGACCCAGTACTTC.

This chain links TRBV2 with TRBJ1-2; D unclear. The germline CDR1 and CDR2 sequences are SNHLY and FYNNEI. V was shortened by 7 bases and J by 7 bases, with 16 bases between the two germline ends. This CDR3 has 13 residues. Here the CDR3 reads CASTKDIAAGYTF. As DNA, the CDR3 is TGTGCCAGCACCAAAGACATAGCGGCTGGCTACACCTTC.

The rearrangement uses TRBV7-2 and TRBJ2-3, with 7 positions matching TRBD1. Germline V gives CDR1 SGHTA, CDR2 FQGNSA. This CDR3 region has 16 residues. V gave up 5 bases and J gave up 1 base; unmatched junction bases: 9. CDR3 loop: CASSKTQGSGTDTQYF. The CDR3 DNA is TGTGCCAGCAGCAAGACACAGGGGTCTGGCACAGATACGCAGTATTTT.

This clone was picked up one time. J is TRBJ2-7 and V is TRBV27; the D is unclear. The V end lost 0 bases, the J end lost 1 base, and 13 bases lay between the germline ends. This CDR3 is built from 16 residues. CDR1 and CDR2 from the germline V gene are MNHEY and SMNVEV (reference sequence). This CDR3 is CASSLSARLGSYEQYF. As DNA, the CDR3 is TGTGCCAGCAGTTTATCGGCCAGATTGGGGTCCTACGAGCAGTACTTC.

The chain combines TRBV5-1 with TRBJ2-2; D may correspond to TRBD1 or TRBD2 (5 bases each). V was pared by 0 bases and J by 4 bases, with 7 bases between. From germline, CDR1 is SGHRS and CDR2 YFSETQ. This CDR3 comprises 14 residues. CDR3 sequence (DNA): TGCGCCAGCAGCTTGGATGGGGGCACCGGGGAGCTGTTTTTT. Its protein is CASSLDGGTGELFF.

This clone was observed once. The chain recombines TRBV28 with TRBJ1-5, with D unresolved. Trimming took off 3 bases at V and 3 bases at J, with 15 bases between the two ends. CDR3 length equals 16 residues. The germline CDR1 and CDR2 sequences are MDHEN and SYDVKM. The CDR3 DNA reads TGTGCCAGCAGTTTTGCCCGGACGGACTTCAATCAGCCCCAGCATTTT. The encoded protein is CASSFARTDFNQPQHF.

The sample holds one count of this clone. The chain employs TRBV11-2 and TRBJ2-5, with D uncertain. The CDR3 has 11 amino acids. Germline-derived CDR1 and CDR2 are SGHAT and FQNNGV. V was pared by 5 bases and J by 1 base, with 2 bases between. CDR3 loop: CASSPQETQYF. As DNA, the CDR3 is TGTGCCAGCAGCCCCCAAGAGACCCAGTACTTC.

This clone was counted a few times. V is TRBV28 and J is TRBJ1-1; no firm D call. CDR3 length: 14 residues. The V and J ends lost 2 bases and 5 bases respectively, with 12 bases between them. Germline V gene lookup returns CDR1 MDHEN and CDR2 SYDVKM. For the CDR3, the DNA is TGTGCCAGCAGTTTAGGGCGGGTATGGACTGAAGCTTTCTTT. It yields the protein CASSLGRVWTEAFF.

This clone was seen only once. The chain uses TRBV28 and TRBJ2-5; 9 bases are shared with TRBD1. Per germline, CDR1 MDHEN and CDR2 SYDVKM. This CDR3 has 14 amino acids. V gave up 6 bases and J gave up 4 bases; unmatched junction bases: 6. The CDR3, as DNA: TGTGCCAGCAGAACGACAGGGGGAGGAGAGACCCAGTACTTC. Protein: CASRTTGGGETQYF.

The chain's CDR3 is CASSAIGGNTEAFF. CDR3 coding DNA: TGTGCCAGCAGTGCCATTGGGGGGAACACTGAAGCTTTCTTT. V gene TRBV6-5 combines with J gene TRBJ1-1, with D maybe TRBD1 (5 bases). Germline CDR1 reads MNHEY; CDR2 reads SVGAGI. Trimming took 5 bases from V and 1 from J, leaving 11 bases between them. The CDR3 length is 14 residues.

The chain combines TRBV11-2 with TRBJ2-1; 9 nucleotides align to TRBD1. From germline, CDR1 is SGHAT and CDR2 FQNNGV. The V segment lost 5 bases and the J segment 2 bases; nucleotides outside the gene matches: 7. There are 16 residues in the CDR3. The CDR3 nucleotides read TGTGCCAGCAGCGGCGGACAGGGGAACACCTACAATGAGCAGTTCTTC. Translated: CASSGGQGNTYNEQFF.

This clone was counted a few times. The chain links TRBV25-1 to TRBJ1-3; 9 bases are shared with TRBD1. CDR3 size: 14 residues. Germline CDR1 is MGHDK and CDR2 is SYGVNS. The V gene end was trimmed by 4 bases and the J gene end by 6 bases; junction bases not matched to a gene: 4. The CDR3 coding sequence is TGTGCCAGCAGTGCACAGGGGGCAACAAACACCATATATTTT. This sequence encodes CASSAQGATNTIYF.

This chain connects TRBV6-6 to TRBJ2-5; 11 bases agree with TRBD2. Germline CDR1 MNHNY, CDR2 SVGAGI (reference sequence). The CDR3 runs to 14 residues. V shed 3 bases, J shed 5 bases, and the junction held 2 bases outside the gene matches. CDR3 amino acids: CASSYSGGAETQYF. The DNA for the CDR3 is TGTGCCAGCAGTTATAGCGGGGGGGCCGAGACCCAGTACTTC.